This T cell receptor beta chain was profiled in a study of blood T cell repertoires in COVID-19. The overall study: From T cells, B-cell-depleted T cells, or PBMCs came the material, which was cDNA or gDNA.

Germline V lookup: CDR1 SNHLY, CDR2 FYNNEI. The ends were cut back, 7 bases at V and 5 bases at J, with 15 bases in the middle. The CDR3 contains 13 residues. The authors' processing: Estimation of nucleated cell counts was performed using reference gene primer amplification. Libraries were prepared by immunoSEQ multiplex PCR; TCRdb keeps only in-frame clonotypes and omits some of them. Clone size and the V and J calls come from that table; the DNA yielded D and trimming. The sample lists about 74,000 clones, under 95% occurring once. The TCR sequence derives from a human donor in a cohort sampled during active COVID-19. The chain employs TRBV2 and TRBJ2-7; possible D gene TRBD2, 6 bases. The sequenced sample was peripheral blood. The CDR3 sequence is CASIWELANEQYF. For the CDR3, the DNA is TGTGCCAGCATTTGGGAGCTAGCGAACGAGCAGTACTTC.